The rows below give T cell receptor beta chains drawn from one sample of a study of beta chain features in type 1 diabetes. Only in-frame clones appear in the TCRdb table, and some are missing; sequencing was by immunoSEQ multiplex PCR. The sample lists 150,000 or so clones; about 9.7% were seen once. The sequencing input was central memory CD4+ T cells from blood. These receptors were obtained from a middle-aged woman in good health. Both conserved end residues are part of each CDR3. A D gene is named only where the DNA matches it firmly. Clone size is not always given. Where it is, it says once, few, many or a class for expanded clones.

V gene: TRBV5-1; clone size: -; J gene: TRBJ2-5; D gene: -; CDR3 protein: CASSLGGGQETQYF; CDR3 DNA: TGCGCCAGCAGCTTGGGAGGGGGCCAAGAGACCCAGTACTTC
V gene: TRBV2; clone size: -; J gene: TRBJ1-2; D gene: -; CDR3 protein: CASTRGGGNYGYTF; CDR3 DNA: TGTGCCAGCACAAGAGGGGGTGGTAACTATGGCTACACCTTC
V gene: TRBV5-1; clone size: few; J gene: TRBJ1-6; D gene: TRBD1; CDR3 protein: CASQGARDSPLHF; CDR3 DNA: TGCGCCAGTCAGGGGGCTAGGGATTCACCCCTCCACTTT
V gene: TRBV19; clone size: few; J gene: TRBJ2-7; D gene: TRBD1; CDR3 protein: CASTPGGDRGLGEQYF; CDR3 DNA: TGTGCCAGTACCCCCGGAGGGGACAGGGGGCTCGGCGAGCAGTACTTC
V gene: TRBV2; clone size: -; J gene: TRBJ1-2; D gene: -; CDR3 protein: CASSEARSGVNYGYTF; CDR3 DNA: TGTGCCAGCAGTGAAGCGCGCTCAGGCGTCAACTATGGCTACACCTTC
V gene: TRBV15; clone size: few; J gene: TRBJ1-1; D gene: TRBD1; CDR3 protein: CATSVTGGSTEAFF; CDR3 DNA: TGTGCCACCAGCGTAACAGGGGGGAGCACTGAAGCTTTCTTT
V gene: TRBV5-1; clone size: -; J gene: TRBJ2-5; D gene: -; CDR3 protein: CASTPQGGETQYF; CDR3 DNA: TGTGCCAGCACCCCCCAGGGGGGAGAGACCCAGTACTTC
V gene: TRBV18; clone size: few; J gene: TRBJ1-2; D gene: TRBD1; CDR3 protein: CASSPSTGDGYTF; CDR3 DNA: TGTGCCAGCTCACCATCGACAGGGGATGGCTACACCTTC
V gene: TRBV14; clone size: many; J gene: TRBJ2-1; D gene: -; CDR3 protein: CASSQLSGFSYNEQFF; CDR3 DNA: TGTGCCAGCAGCCAACTGTCGGGGTTCTCCTACAATGAGCAGTTCTTC
V gene: TRBV19; clone size: few; J gene: TRBJ1-1; D gene: -; CDR3 protein: CASTLTRTEAFF; CDR3 DNA: TGTGCCAGTACGCTCACTAGGACTGAAGCTTTCTTT
V gene: TRBV29-1; clone size: few; J gene: TRBJ2-3; D gene: -; CDR3 protein: CSVEAADTQYF; CDR3 DNA: TGCAGCGTTGAAGCGGCAGATACGCAGTATTTT
V gene: TRBV29-1; clone size: few; J gene: TRBJ2-3; D gene: -; CDR3 protein: CSVDPLRGGVGADTQYF; CDR3 DNA: TGCAGCGTTGATCCGCTTCGAGGAGGGGTCGGGGCAGATACGCAGTATTTT
V gene: TRBV4-3; clone size: -; J gene: TRBJ1-1; D gene: -; CDR3 protein: CASSQDVNDGRWNTEAFF; CDR3 DNA: TGCGCCAGCAGCCAAGACGTGAATGATGGGAGATGGAACACTGAAGCTTTCTTT
V gene: TRBV2; clone size: -; J gene: TRBJ1-4; D gene: -; CDR3 protein: CASYKGASSGEKLFF; CDR3 DNA: TGTGCCAGCTACAAAGGGGCGAGCAGTGGTGAAAAACTGTTTTTT
V gene: TRBV14; clone size: -; J gene: TRBJ2-1; D gene: TRBD2; CDR3 protein: CASSPTSGGGEQFF; CDR3 DNA: TGTGCCAGCAGCCCGACTAGCGGGGGGGGTGAGCAGTTCTTC
V gene: TRBV19; clone size: few; J gene: TRBJ2-1; D gene: -; CDR3 protein: CASSLPGQGEIF; CDR3 DNA: TGTGCCAGTAGTCTCCCAGGGCAGGGTGAAATCTTC
V gene: TRBV5-4; clone size: -; J gene: TRBJ2-2; D gene: -; CDR3 protein: CASKPMAGGELFF; CDR3 DNA: TGTGCCAGCAAGCCCATGGCGGGCGGGGAGCTGTTTTTT
V gene: TRBV7-9; clone size: -; J gene: TRBJ2-7; D gene: -; CDR3 protein: CASSLLQGGSYEQYF; CDR3 DNA: TGTGCCAGCAGCTTATTACAGGGGGGGTCCTACGAGCAGTACTTC
V gene: TRBV5-1; clone size: -; J gene: TRBJ2-1; D gene: TRBD2; CDR3 protein: CASSFPTSGGTYNEQFF; CDR3 DNA: TGCGCCAGCAGCTTCCCGACTAGCGGGGGGACCTACAATGAGCAGTTCTTC
V gene: TRBV7-6; clone size: -; J gene: TRBJ1-6; D gene: TRBD1; CDR3 protein: CASSQTGHNSPLHF; CDR3 DNA: TGTGCCAGCAGCCAGACAGGGCATAATTCACCCCTCCACTTT
V gene: TRBV7-9; clone size: few; J gene: TRBJ2-1; D gene: -; CDR3 protein: CASSLGTLNEQFF; CDR3 DNA: TGTGCCAGCAGTCTCGGGACTCTTAATGAGCAGTTCTTC
V gene: TRBV9; clone size: -; J gene: TRBJ2-3; D gene: -; CDR3 protein: CASSVEQRTDTQYF; CDR3 DNA: TGTGCCAGCAGCGTAGAACAGCGCACAGATACGCAGTATTTT
V gene: TRBV7-9; clone size: many; J gene: TRBJ1-2; D gene: -; CDR3 protein: CASSLASLIDYGYTF; CDR3 DNA: TGTGCCAGCAGCTTAGCCTCCCTGATAGATTATGGCTACACCTTC
V gene: TRBV7-2; clone size: -; J gene: TRBJ2-1; D gene: TRBD1; CDR3 protein: CASSLAGDRDNEQFF; CDR3 DNA: TGTGCCAGCAGCTTAGCTGGTGACAGGGACAATGAGCAGTTCTTC
V gene: TRBV6-5; clone size: few; J gene: TRBJ2-3; D gene: TRBD1; CDR3 protein: CASRRTGGNTQYF; CDR3 DNA: TGTGCCAGCAGGCGGACAGGGGGCAATACGCAGTATTTT
V gene: TRBV21-1; clone size: -; J gene: TRBJ2-2; D gene: -; CDR3 protein: CARNRDTGELFF; CDR3 DNA: TGTGCCAGGAACAGGGACACCGGGGAGCTGTTTTTT
V gene: TRBV18; clone size: few; J gene: TRBJ1-1; D gene: -; CDR3 protein: CASSPLRDTEAFF; CDR3 DNA: TGTGCCAGCTCCCCGCTGAGGGACACTGAAGCTTTCTTT
V gene: TRBV11-2; clone size: few; J gene: TRBJ1-1; D gene: TRBD1; CDR3 protein: CASRHTHTGTGAFTEAFF; CDR3 DNA: TGTGCCAGCAGACACACACATACAGGGACAGGGGCGTTCACTGAAGCTTTCTTT
V gene: TRBV19; clone size: few; J gene: TRBJ1-5; D gene: -; CDR3 protein: CASSPRQGGEPQHF; CDR3 DNA: TGTGCCAGTAGTCCACGACAAGGCGGGGAACCCCAGCATTTT
V gene: TRBV25-1; clone size: -; J gene: TRBJ1-1; D gene: -; CDR3 protein: CASSERKSTEAFF; CDR3 DNA: TGTGCCAGCAGTGAACGAAAGAGCACTGAAGCTTTCTTT
V gene: TRBV27; clone size: few; J gene: TRBJ2-7; D gene: -; CDR3 protein: CASSFRGADSYEQYF; CDR3 DNA: TGTGCCAGCAGTTTCAGGGGAGCGGATTCCTACGAGCAGTACTTC
V gene: TRBV18; clone size: -; J gene: TRBJ2-7; D gene: -; CDR3 protein: CASSPPQGTYEQYF; CDR3 DNA: TGTGCCAGCTCACCACCCCAGGGAACCTACGAGCAGTACTTC
V gene: TRBV7-6; clone size: many; J gene: TRBJ2-3; D gene: -; CDR3 protein: CASSNAGTDTQYF; CDR3 DNA: TGTGCCAGCAGCAACGCGGGTACAGATACGCAGTATTTT
V gene: TRBV5-1; clone size: -; J gene: TRBJ2-7; D gene: -; CDR3 protein: CASSLAGQGIPSEQYF; CDR3 DNA: TGCGCCAGCAGCTTGGCCGGGCAGGGGATTCCCTCCGAGCAGTACTTC
V gene: TRBV5-1; clone size: -; J gene: TRBJ2-7; D gene: -; CDR3 protein: CASSLEDPGSYEQYF; CDR3 DNA: TGCGCCAGCAGCTTGGAAGACCCGGGCTCCTACGAGCAGTACTTC
V gene: TRBV27; clone size: -; J gene: TRBJ2-5; D gene: -; CDR3 protein: CASSLSRAETQYF; CDR3 DNA: TGTGCCAGCAGTTTATCGCGGGCTGAGACCCAGTACTTC
V gene: TRBV4-1; clone size: -; J gene: TRBJ1-4; D gene: TRBD1; CDR3 protein: CASSLVGGQANEKLFF; CDR3 DNA: TGCGCCAGCAGCCTCGTCGGAGGACAGGCGAATGAAAAACTGTTTTTT
V gene: TRBV6-5; clone size: few; J gene: TRBJ2-5; D gene: TRBD2; CDR3 protein: CASRTGTSGSGAQYF; CDR3 DNA: TGTGCCAGCAGAACCGGGACTAGCGGTTCCGGAGCCCAGTACTTC
V gene: TRBV9; clone size: -; J gene: TRBJ2-3; D gene: -; CDR3 protein: CASSLLFTDTQYF; CDR3 DNA: TGTGCCAGCAGCCTCCTATTCACAGATACGCAGTATTTT
V gene: TRBV27; clone size: -; J gene: TRBJ1-6; D gene: -; CDR3 protein: CASSFLGRPLNSPLHF; CDR3 DNA: TGTGCCAGCAGTTTTCTGGGCCGACCTCTTAATTCACCCCTCCACTTT
V gene: TRBV11-2; clone size: few; J gene: TRBJ2-2; D gene: -; CDR3 protein: CASSLVRGTTGELFF; CDR3 DNA: TGTGCCAGCAGCTTAGTTCGGGGTACGACCGGGGAGCTGTTTTTT
V gene: TRBV27; clone size: few; J gene: TRBJ1-1; D gene: TRBD1; CDR3 protein: CASSSTRPTGARYTEAFF; CDR3 DNA: TGTGCCAGCAGTTCGACCCGGCCGACAGGGGCGAGGTACACTGAAGCTTTCTTT
V gene: TRBV25-1; clone size: -; J gene: TRBJ2-3; D gene: TRBD1; CDR3 protein: CASSGGFTDTQYF; CDR3 DNA: TGTGCCAGCTCAGGGGGATTCACAGATACGCAGTATTTT
V gene: TRBV7-2; clone size: few; J gene: TRBJ1-1; D gene: -; CDR3 protein: CASSPTRGQTEAFF; CDR3 DNA: TGTGCCAGCAGCCCAACGCGGGGGCAAACTGAAGCTTTCTTT
V gene: TRBV7-9; clone size: many; J gene: TRBJ2-7; D gene: TRBD1; CDR3 protein: CASSPRDRVHEQYF; CDR3 DNA: TGTGCCAGCAGCCCCCGGGACAGGGTCCACGAGCAGTACTTC
V gene: TRBV9; clone size: few; J gene: TRBJ2-3; D gene: -; CDR3 protein: CASSSIFLATDTQYF; CDR3 DNA: TGTGCCAGCAGCTCAATTTTCTTAGCGACAGATACGCAGTATTTT
V gene: TRBV7-8; clone size: few; J gene: TRBJ1-1; D gene: TRBD1; CDR3 protein: CASRMSGGPGVKVTF; CDR3 DNA: TGTGCCAGCAGAATGTCAGGGGGCCCAGGCGTCAAAGTCACCTTT
V gene: TRBV14; clone size: -; J gene: TRBJ2-1; D gene: -; CDR3 protein: CASSLGWGTYNEQFF; CDR3 DNA: TGTGCCAGCAGCCTCGGTTGGGGCACCTACAATGAGCAGTTCTTC
V gene: TRBV5-4; clone size: few; J gene: TRBJ2-6; D gene: -; CDR3 protein: CASSLGQGNPGANVLTF; CDR3 DNA: TGTGCCAGCAGCTTGGGCCAGGGAAACCCTGGGGCCAACGTCCTGACTTTC
V gene: TRBV19; clone size: -; J gene: TRBJ1-4; D gene: TRBD1; CDR3 protein: CASSMSARGRTGLFF; CDR3 DNA: TGTGCCAGTAGTATGTCCGCCCGGGGTCGGACAGGACTGTTTTTT
V gene: TRBV6-1; clone size: few; J gene: TRBJ2-3; D gene: TRBD2; CDR3 protein: CASSEPSGGADTQYF; CDR3 DNA: TGTGCCAGCAGTGAGCCCAGCGGGGGGGCAGATACGCAGTATTTT
V gene: TRBV9; clone size: few; J gene: TRBJ1-6; D gene: TRBD1; CDR3 protein: CASSTRQGIDSPLHF; CDR3 DNA: TGTGCCAGCAGCACCCGACAGGGGATCGATTCACCCCTCCACTTT
V gene: TRBV6-5; clone size: -; J gene: TRBJ2-5; D gene: -; CDR3 protein: CASSYSIQGSKTQYF; CDR3 DNA: TGTGCCAGCAGTTACTCGATTCAGGGGAGCAAGACCCAGTACTTC